A selection of T cell receptor beta chains follows, all from one sample in a study of CD8 T cells in ankylosing spondylitis. TCRdb analysed the 5' RACE reads with MiXCR anew, one entry per CDR3 protein. The sample carries over 450,000 distinct CDR3 sequences, about 13% recorded once. The sequenced sample was blood, either unsorted or a sorted T cell fraction (not recorded which). These receptors all stem from a male donor with ankylosing spondylitis. Each CDR3 is given with its conserved first and last residue. Each record gives: clone size, D gene, J gene, V gene, CDR3 DNA, CDR3 protein. A D gene is named only where the DNA matches it firmly. Clone sizes are given selectively: once, few, many, or a class where the clone is expanded.

clone size: many; D gene: -; J gene: TRBJ2-1; V gene: TRBV29-1; CDR3 DNA: TGCAGCGTCCAACAGGGCCGCTACAATGAGCAGTTCTTC; CDR3 protein: CSVQQGRYNEQFF
clone size: few; D gene: TRBD2; J gene: TRBJ2-3; V gene: TRBV3-1; CDR3 DNA: TGTGCCAGCAGCCAGACCCGGGGAGGGGAGCAGTATTTT; CDR3 protein: CASSQTRGGEQYF
clone size: -; D gene: -; J gene: TRBJ2-3; V gene: TRBV5-6; CDR3 DNA: TGTGCCAGCAGCTATGGACGAGGGAGCACAGATACGCAGTATTTT; CDR3 protein: CASSYGRGSTDTQYF
clone size: few; D gene: -; J gene: TRBJ2-1; V gene: TRBV24-1; CDR3 DNA: TGTGCCACCAGTGATGGGGCTACCCCCTACAATGAGCAGTTCTTC; CDR3 protein: CATSDGATPYNEQFF
clone size: few; D gene: -; J gene: TRBJ1-2; V gene: TRBV27; CDR3 DNA: TGTGCCAGCAGTTTAAGCCCAGGCTTCTACACCTTC; CDR3 protein: CASSLSPGFYTF
clone size: -; D gene: -; J gene: TRBJ2-5; V gene: TRBV20-1; CDR3 DNA: TGCAGTGCGGGGATCTTAGAGACCCAGTACTTC; CDR3 protein: CSAGILETQYF
clone size: few; D gene: TRBD1; J gene: TRBJ1-5; V gene: TRBV5-1; CDR3 DNA: TGCGCCAGCAGCTCCGGGACAGTTCGGGTGGGCAATCAGCCCCAGCATTTT; CDR3 protein: CASSSGTVRVGNQPQHF
clone size: many; D gene: -; J gene: TRBJ2-1; V gene: TRBV6-4; CDR3 DNA: TGTGCCAGCAGTGTGGGGGTAGCGACCAGGGATGAGCAGTTCTTC; CDR3 protein: CASSVGVATRDEQFF
clone size: -; D gene: TRBD1; J gene: TRBJ1-1; V gene: TRBV5-1; CDR3 DNA: TGCGCCAGCGGAGATATTGACAGGGGGCACACTGAAGCTTTCTTT; CDR3 protein: CASGDIDRGHTEAFF
clone size: many; D gene: -; J gene: TRBJ2-2; V gene: TRBV6-1; CDR3 DNA: TGTGCCAGCAGCCGATCAGGGGCCACCACCGGGGAGCTGTTTTTT; CDR3 protein: CASSRSGATTGELFF
clone size: -; D gene: -; J gene: TRBJ1-5; V gene: TRBV2; CDR3 DNA: TGTGCCAGCAGTTCCCTCCGACGAAATCAGCCCCAGCATTTT; CDR3 protein: CASSSLRRNQPQHF